This T cell receptor beta chain was recovered during a study of blood T cell repertoires in COVID-19. As for the study in general: From the United States, Italy and Spain came samples of acute and convalescent COVID-19. The cDNA or gDNA used as material had been derived from T cells, B-cell-depleted T cells, or PBMCs.

Germline trimming cut 4 bases from V and 4 bases from J; bases unmatched to any gene: 20. Germline V gives CDR1 SGHDT, CDR2 YYEEEE. The CDR3 sequence is 18 residues long. Authors' methods: Amplified reference gene primers provided the basis for estimating nucleated cell counts. The protocol was immunoSEQ multiplex PCR, while the TCRdb copy is restricted to in-frame clones and leaves out a portion. The DNA was the basis for D and trimming; V, J and clone size are from that table. In the table there are a few hundred thousand clones, 85% to 90% of which are singletons. The source material was peripheral blood. This rearrangement joins TRBV5-6 to TRBJ2-7, with 7 bases lining up with TRBD1. This TCR was recovered from a man in his 60s with acute or convalescent COVID-19. The CDR3: CASSGTGTDKFLEYEQYF. The CDR3 DNA is TGTGCCAGCAGCGGAACCGGGACAGATAAATTTTTGGAGTACGAGCAGTACTTC.